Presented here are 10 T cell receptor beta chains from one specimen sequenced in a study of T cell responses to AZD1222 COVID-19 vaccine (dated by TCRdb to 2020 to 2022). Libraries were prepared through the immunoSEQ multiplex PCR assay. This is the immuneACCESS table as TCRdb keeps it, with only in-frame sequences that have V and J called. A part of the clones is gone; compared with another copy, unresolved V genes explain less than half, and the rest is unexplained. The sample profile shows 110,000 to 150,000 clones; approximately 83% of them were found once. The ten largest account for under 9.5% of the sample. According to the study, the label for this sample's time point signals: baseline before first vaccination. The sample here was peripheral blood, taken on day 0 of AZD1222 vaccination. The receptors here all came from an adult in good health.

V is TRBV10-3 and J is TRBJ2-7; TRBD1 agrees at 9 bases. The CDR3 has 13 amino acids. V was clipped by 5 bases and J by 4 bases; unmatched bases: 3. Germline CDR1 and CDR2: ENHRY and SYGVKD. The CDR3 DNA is TGTGCCATCAGTTGGGACAGGGAGTACGAGCAGTACTTC. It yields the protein CAISWDREYEQYF.

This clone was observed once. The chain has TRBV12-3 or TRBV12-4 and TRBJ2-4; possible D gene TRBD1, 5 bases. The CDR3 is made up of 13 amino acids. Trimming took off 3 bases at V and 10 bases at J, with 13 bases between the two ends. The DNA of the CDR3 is TGTGCCAGCAGTTTTCGTCCAGGGCAAATTCAGTACTTC. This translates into CASSFRPGQIQYF.

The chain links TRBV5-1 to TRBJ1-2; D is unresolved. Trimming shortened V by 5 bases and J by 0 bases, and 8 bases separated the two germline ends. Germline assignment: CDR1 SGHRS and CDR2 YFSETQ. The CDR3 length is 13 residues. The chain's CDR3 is CASREGPNYGYTF. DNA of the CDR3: TGCGCCAGCAGGGAGGGCCCTAACTATGGCTACACCTTC.

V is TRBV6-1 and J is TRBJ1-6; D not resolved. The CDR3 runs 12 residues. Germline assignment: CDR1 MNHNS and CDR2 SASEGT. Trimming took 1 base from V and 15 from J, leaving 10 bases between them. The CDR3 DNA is TGTGCCAGCAGTGAAGTCAGTTTTCTCCTCCACTTT. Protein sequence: CASSEVSFLLHF.

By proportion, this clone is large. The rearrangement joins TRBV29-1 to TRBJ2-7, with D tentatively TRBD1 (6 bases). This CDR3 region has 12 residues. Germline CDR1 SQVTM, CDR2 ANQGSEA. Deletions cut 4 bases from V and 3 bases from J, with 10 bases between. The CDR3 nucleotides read TGCAGCGTTGCGTCAGGGGACTACGAGCAGTACTTC. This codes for CSVASGDYEQYF.

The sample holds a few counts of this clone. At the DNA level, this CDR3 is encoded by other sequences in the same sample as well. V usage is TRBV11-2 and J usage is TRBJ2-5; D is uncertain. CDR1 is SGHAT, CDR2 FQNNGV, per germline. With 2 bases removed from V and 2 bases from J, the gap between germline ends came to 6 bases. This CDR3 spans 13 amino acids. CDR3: CASSLRRQETQYF. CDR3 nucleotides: TGTGCCAGCAGCTTAAGAAGGCAAGAGACCCAGTACTTC.

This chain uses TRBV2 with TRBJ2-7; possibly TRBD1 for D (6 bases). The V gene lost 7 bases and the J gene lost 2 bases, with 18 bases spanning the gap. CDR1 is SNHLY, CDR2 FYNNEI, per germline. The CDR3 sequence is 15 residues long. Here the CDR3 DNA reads TGTGCCAGCAACATGGGGGCCATTTCTCCCTACGAGCAGTACTTC. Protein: CASNMGAISPYEQYF.

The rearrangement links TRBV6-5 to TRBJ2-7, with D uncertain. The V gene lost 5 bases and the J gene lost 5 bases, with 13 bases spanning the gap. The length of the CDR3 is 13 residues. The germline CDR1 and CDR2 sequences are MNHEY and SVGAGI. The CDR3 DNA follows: TGTGCCAGCAGTCCTTCGGGCGTGGACGAGCAGTACTTC. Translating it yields CASSPSGVDEQYF.

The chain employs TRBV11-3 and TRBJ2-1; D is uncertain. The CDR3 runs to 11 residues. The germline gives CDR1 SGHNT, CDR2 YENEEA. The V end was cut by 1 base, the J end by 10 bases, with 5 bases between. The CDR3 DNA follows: TGTGCCAGCAGCTTAGGAATAGAGCAGTTCTTC. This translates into CASSLGIEQFF.

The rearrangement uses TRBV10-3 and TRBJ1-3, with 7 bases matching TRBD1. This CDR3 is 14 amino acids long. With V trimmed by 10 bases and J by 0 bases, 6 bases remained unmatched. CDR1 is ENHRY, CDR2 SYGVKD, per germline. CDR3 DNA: TGTGCCACCTCCACAGGGGCCTCTGGAAACACCATATATTTT. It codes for CATSTGASGNTIYF.